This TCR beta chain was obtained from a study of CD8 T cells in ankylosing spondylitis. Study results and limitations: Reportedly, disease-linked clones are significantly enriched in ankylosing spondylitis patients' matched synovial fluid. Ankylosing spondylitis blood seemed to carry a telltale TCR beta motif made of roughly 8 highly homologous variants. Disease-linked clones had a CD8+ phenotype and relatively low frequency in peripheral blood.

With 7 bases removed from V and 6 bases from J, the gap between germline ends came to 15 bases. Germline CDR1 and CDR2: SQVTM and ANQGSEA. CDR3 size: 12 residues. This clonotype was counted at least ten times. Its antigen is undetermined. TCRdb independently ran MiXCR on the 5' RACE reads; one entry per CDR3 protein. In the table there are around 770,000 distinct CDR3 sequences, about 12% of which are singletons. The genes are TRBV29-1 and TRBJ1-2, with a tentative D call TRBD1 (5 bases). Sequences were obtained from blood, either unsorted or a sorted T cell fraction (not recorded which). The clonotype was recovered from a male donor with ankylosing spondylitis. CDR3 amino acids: CSGGGPGDGYTF. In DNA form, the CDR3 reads TGCAGCGGGGGGGGTCCAGGCGATGGCTACACCTTC.